Listed below are T cell receptor beta chains from one sample, sequenced in a study of somatic reversion in DOCK8 deficiency. Each CDR3 protein gets one entry after TCRdb re-called the multiplex PCR reads with MiXCR. The sample lists roughly 320 distinct CDR3 sequences; around 28% were seen once. The sequenced sample was blood. The receptors originated from a human donor with DOCK8 deficiency. Both conserved end residues are part of each CDR3. The D gene is left open where the match is weak. Clone size is stated in some rows and not others, as once, few, many or a class when expanded.

abundance	d_gene	v_gene	j_gene	CDR3aa	CDR3nt
few	.	TRBV28	TRBJ2-7	CASSLDFYEQYF	TGTGCCAGCAGCCTGGACTTCTACGAGCAGTACTTC
medium-sized	TRBD2	TRBV20-1	TRBJ2-7	CSAADGTSGGAYEQYF	TGCAGTGCTGCGGACGGGACTAGCGGGGGGGCCTACGAGCAGTACTTC
.	.	TRBV20-1	TRBJ1-5	CSARDKGALFNQPQHF	TGCAGTGCTAGAGATAAAGGGGCACTGTTTAATCAGCCCCAGCATTTT
medium-sized	.	TRBV20-1	TRBJ2-2	CSARDLLGWPLTGELFF	TGCAGTGCTAGAGATCTTTTGGGCTGGCCCCTCACCGGGGAGCTGTTTTTT
few	.	TRBV14	TRBJ1-5	CASSHSGANQPQHF	TGTGCCAGCAGTCATTCCGGGGCAAATCAGCCCCAGCATTTT
few	.	TRBV3-1	TRBJ1-6	CASSWGRGNSPLHF	TGTGCCAGCAGTTGGGGACGGGGGAATTCACCCCTCCACTTT
.	TRBD1	TRBV7-2	TRBJ2-7	CASSPMTGFRNYEQYF	TGTGCCAGCAGCCCGATGACAGGGTTCAGGAATTACGAGCAGTACTTC
few	.	TRBV19	TRBJ2-7	CASSSDRPYEQYF	TGTGCCAGTAGTAGCGACAGACCCTACGAGCAGTACTTC
large	TRBD1	TRBV23-1	TRBJ1-1	CASSHPPDRARMNTEAFF	TGCGCCAGCAGTCACCCACCGGACAGGGCCAGAATGAACACTGAAGCTTTCTTT
.	TRBD1	TRBV6-6	TRBJ1-3	CASSGGQGNGNTIYF	TGTGCCAGCAGTGGGGGACAGGGGAACGGAAACACCATATATTTT
.	.	TRBV18	TRBJ2-7	CASSHLGTGGSYEQYF	TGTGCCAGCTCTCACCTCGGGACTGGCGGTTCCTACGAGCAGTACTTC
.	.	TRBV12-3/TRBV12-4	TRBJ1-3	CASSPQDSGNTIYF	TGTGCCAGCAGTCCCCAGGACTCTGGAAACACCATATATTTT
.	TRBD1	TRBV27	TRBJ1-1	CASSSTGGILGGHTEAFF	TGTGCCAGCAGTTCTACCGGGGGTATTTTAGGGGGCCACACTGAAGCTTTCTTT
.	.	TRBV29-1	TRBJ1-1	CSVEDLVSTEAFF	TGCAGCGTTGAAGATTTGGTTAGCACTGAAGCTTTCTTT
.	.	TRBV12-3/TRBV12-4	TRBJ1-2	CASSFKRTDYGYTF	TGTGCCAGCAGTTTTAAGAGGACAGACTATGGCTACACCTTC
.	.	TRBV7-9	TRBJ1-2	CASSSEQYYGYTF	TGTGCCAGCAGCTCGGAACAGTACTATGGCTACACCTTC
.	TRBD1	TRBV30	TRBJ1-5	CAWNRQGGNQPQHF	TGTGCCTGGAATCGGCAGGGGGGGAATCAGCCCCAGCATTTT
.	TRBD1	TRBV29-1	TRBJ1-1	CSAPRPGTGNTEAFF	TGCAGCGCCCCCAGGCCAGGGACAGGGAACACTGAAGCTTTCTTT
few	TRBD1	TRBV4-3	TRBJ2-7	CASSPETGGYEQYF	TGCGCCAGCAGCCCCGAGACAGGGGGCTACGAGCAGTACTTC
.	.	TRBV24-1	TRBJ1-4	CATGRTATNEKLFF	TGTGCCACCGGAAGGACAGCAACTAATGAAAAACTGTTTTTT
medium-sized	TRBD2	TRBV11-2	TRBJ2-1	CASSLLAGTSASSRSEQFF	TGTGCCAGCAGCTTATTAGCGGGGACAAGTGCCTCAAGTAGGAGTGAGCAGTTCTTC
.	TRBD2	TRBV20-1	TRBJ2-6	CSALTLAGGFSGANVLTF	TGCAGTGCTCTCACTCTAGCGGGAGGCTTCTCTGGGGCCAACGTCCTGACTTTC